These T cell receptor beta chains were read from a single sample in a study of T cell responses to AZD1222 COVID-19 vaccine. Sequenced by immunoSEQ multiplex PCR; TCRdb stores in-frame clones only, minus some. The table has approximately 50,000 clones, 85% seen once. Specimen: peripheral blood, collected on day 0 of MenACWY control vaccination. These receptors were collected from an adult in good health. The CDR3 runs from the conserved cysteine through the conserved F or W. Fields, in order: D gene, clone size, V gene, J gene, CDR3 DNA, CDR3 protein. A D gene is named only where the DNA matches it firmly. Clone size is shown for a subset of rows, as once, few, many or a class of expanded clone.

.	.	TRBV4-1	TRBJ1-1	TGCGCCAGCAGCCAAGATAGGGGGGTGAACACTGAAGCTTTCTTT	CASSQDRGVNTEAFF
.	.	TRBV2	TRBJ2-2	TGTGCCAGCAGTGAAGCGCGGGGAACCGGGGAGCTGTTTTTT	CASSEARGTGELFF
.	.	TRBV28	TRBJ1-4	TGTGCCAGCAGTTTTGGGGGTTTTTCTGTGAATGAAAAACTGTTTTTT	CASSFGGFSVNEKLFF
.	few	TRBV7-6	TRBJ1-1	TGTGCCAGCAGCTTCCCGGCGGGGGGAGGGAACACTGAAGCTTTCTTT	CASSFPAGGGNTEAFF
TRBD1	.	TRBV6-5	TRBJ1-1	TGTGCCAGCAGTCGCAGGGGGCAAGACACTGAAGCTTTCTTT	CASSRRGQDTEAFF
.	.	TRBV19	TRBJ2-2	TGTGCCAGTAGTAGTGGGCATAGCACCGGGGAGCTGTTTTTT	CASSSGHSTGELFF
.	.	TRBV27	TRBJ2-7	TGTGCCAGCAGTTTGGAACCGCGGCGGAGCTCCTACGAGCAGTACTTC	CASSLEPRRSSYEQYF
.	.	TRBV6-5	TRBJ2-3	TGTGCCAGCAGTTCCAACTTGGGAGATACGCAGTATTTT	CASSSNLGDTQYF
.	few	TRBV19	TRBJ1-4	TGTGCCAGTAGGGGGGGATATGAAAAACTGTTTTTT	CASRGGYEKLFF
TRBD2	.	TRBV11-2	TRBJ2-1	TGTGCCAGCAGCCCTAGCGGGAGCTCCTACAATGAGCAGTTCTTC	CASSPSGSSYNEQFF
TRBD1	.	TRBV6-2/TRBV6-3	TRBJ2-2	TGTGCCAGCAGTCCCCAGGGGGCTGGCACCGGGGAGCTGTTTTTT	CASSPQGAGTGELFF
TRBD2	.	TRBV11-3	TRBJ2-3	TGTGCCAGCAGCCTCGGGACTAGCGAGTTACCCACAGATACGCAGTATTTT	CASSLGTSELPTDTQYF
.	few	TRBV19	TRBJ2-7	TGTGCCAGTAGCCGTAGTACAGGGAACTACGAGCAGTACTTC	CASSRSTGNYEQYF
.	.	TRBV6-6	TRBJ1-4	TGTGCCAGCAGTTACTCCGAACAGGGTTATGAAAAACTGTTTTTT	CASSYSEQGYEKLFF
.	once	TRBV23-1	TRBJ1-1	TGCGCCAGCAGTCAATTGTGCCAGGGGCGGGTGACTGAAGCTTTCTTT	CASSQLCQGRVTEAFF
TRBD1	.	TRBV5-6	TRBJ1-4	TGTGCCAGCAGCCAGAGACAGGGGGCGTTTGAAAAACTGTTTTTT	CASSQRQGAFEKLFF
TRBD1	.	TRBV9	TRBJ1-2	TGTGCCAGCAGCCCCACCGGACAGGGGGACTATGGCTACACCTTC	CASSPTGQGDYGYTF
TRBD1	few	TRBV28	TRBJ1-5	TGTGCCAGCAGTTTCTCGGCCAGGGGGCGAATCCAGCCCCAGCATTTT	CASSFSARGRIQPQHF
.	.	TRBV6-2/TRBV6-3	TRBJ2-5	TGTGCCAGCAGTTACTCAGCAGGCAGCCCCGGGACCCAGTACTTC	CASSYSAGSPGTQYF
.	.	TRBV7-2	TRBJ2-1	TGTGCCAGCAGCTTAGTCAAGGGCTCCTACAATGAGCAGTTCTTC	CASSLVKGSYNEQFF
.	.	TRBV20-1	TRBJ2-7	TGCAGTGCTAGTGGGATTAAGGGAGCGAACTACGAGCAGTACTTC	CSASGIKGANYEQYF
TRBD2	.	TRBV19	TRBJ2-7	TGTGCCAGTAGTACCGGGAGGCTCAGCTCCTACGAGCAGTACTTC	CASSTGRLSSYEQYF
TRBD2	.	TRBV11-2	TRBJ2-7	TGTGCCAGCAGCCGGACAGGGACTAGCGGAACCTACGAGCAGTACTTC	CASSRTGTSGTYEQYF
TRBD1	.	TRBV19	TRBJ2-4	TGTGCCAGTAGTTTATCAGCTGACAGGGGGCCGAACATTCAGTACTTC	CASSLSADRGPNIQYF
.	.	TRBV9	TRBJ1-2	TGTGCCAGCAGCCCACCCCTCACGGGTGGCTACACCTTC	CASSPPLTGGYTF
.	.	TRBV12-3/TRBV12-4	TRBJ1-1	TGTGCCAGCAGGGGGGGACCGGGCACTGAAGCTTTCTTT	CASRGGPGTEAFF
TRBD1	.	TRBV5-1	TRBJ1-1	TGCGCCAGCAGCTTGAACAGGGGTGGCGAAGCTTTCTTT	CASSLNRGGEAFF
.	.	TRBV19	TRBJ2-3	TGTGCCAGTAGTACCTTACTATCCGATACGCAGTATTTT	CASSTLLSDTQYF
TRBD2	.	TRBV6-4	TRBJ2-1	TGTGCCAGCAGTGACGCTAGCGGAGACTACAATGAGCAGTTCTTC	CASSDASGDYNEQFF
.	.	TRBV10-2	TRBJ2-7	TGCGCCAGCAGTGGGGTTGGCGGGAAGAGCGAGCAGTACTTC	CASSGVGGKSEQYF
TRBD2	.	TRBV30	TRBJ2-1	TGTGCCTGGAGTGCGATTGGGACTAGCGGGGCTAATGAGCAGTTCTTC	CAWSAIGTSGANEQFF
.	.	TRBV4-1	TRBJ2-5	TGCGCCAGCAGCCCTAGAGAGACCCAGTACTTC	CASSPRETQYF
.	.	TRBV5-1	TRBJ2-7	TGCGCCAGCAGCATACAGGGGGGGCTCTCCTACGAGCAGTACTTC	CASSIQGGLSYEQYF
.	.	TRBV6-4	TRBJ1-4	TGTGCCAGCAGTCAGACCGGACAGAGAAATGAAAAACTGTTTTTT	CASSQTGQRNEKLFF
.	.	TRBV10-3	TRBJ1-5	TGTGCCATCGGACAGAACAATCAGCCCCAGCATTTT	CAIGQNNQPQHF
TRBD2	once	TRBV11-2	TRBJ2-5	TGTGCCAGCAGCGGGACTAGCGGAACTCAAGAGACCCAGTACTTC	CASSGTSGTQETQYF
.	.	TRBV19	TRBJ1-2	TGTGCCAGTAGTCTGCTCATGCGTCGGGACAACTATGGCTACACCTTC	CASSLLMRRDNYGYTF
.	.	TRBV11-2	TRBJ2-3	TGTGCCAGCAGCTTAGACTGGGGGACAGATACGCAGTATTTT	CASSLDWGTDTQYF
.	.	TRBV6-5	TRBJ1-1	TGTGCCAGCAGTTACCGAAGGGGAATCGCTGAAGCTTTCTTT	CASSYRRGIAEAFF
.	.	TRBV27	TRBJ1-2	TGTGCCAGCGGGCAGCCGGGAGGCGGCTACACCTTC	CASGQPGGGYTF